This section outlines one T cell receptor beta chain sequence together with its context. The sample holds a few counts of this clonotype. Its antigen has not been determined. No base-level quality is on record; no much larger clone is a single base apart. The data originate from a study of T cells after yellow fever vaccination (dated by TCRdb to the late 2010s). Context from the whole study: Libraries from fractions with low cell numbers were prepared with the SMART-Seq v4 Ultra Low Input RNA kit. Bulk TCR alpha and beta repertoires were sequenced longitudinally to track T-cell clones before and after primary and booster YFV17D yellow fever vaccination. Two healthy male donors, one aged 18 to 30 and one aged 30 to 40 years, made up the cohort. Bulk PBMC replicates and cell subsets were isolated from blood drawn at multiple timepoints before and after both primary and secondary immunization. The research as a whole found: Computational filtering was required because FACS-sorted repertoires could contain abundant contaminating clonotypes from the bulk population. The secondary T-cell response was found to be weaker but faster than the primary response, with a peak reached on day 5 rather than on day 15. Most clones expanded after primary vaccination (about 96% of CD4 and 88% of CD8) were re-detected after the booster, suggesting that broad memory maintenance occurred. The study included only two donors, which limits how far the findings can be generalized. A small fraction of clonotypes appeared in both the CD4 and CD8 compartments, likely as a result of convergent recombination.

Per the publication, the treatment or condition label means: live attenuated yellow fever vaccine strain. A standard Ficoll-Paque protocol was used to isolate PBMCs from peripheral blood. Dynabeads CD4 and CD8 positive selection kits were used to isolate CD4 and CD8 T-cell fractions. TriZol was used to extract RNA from bulk PBMCs, CD4 and CD8 fractions, and dextramer-positive and dextramer-negative fractions. The CDR3 measures 16 amino acids from cysteine to phenylalanine. Of the read, only the CDR3 DNA is kept; its 48 bases are in frame from base 1. V is trimmed back by 0 bases and J by 0 bases, and the junction contains 3 bases that no gene match accounts for. CDR1 and CDR2 are read off the germline V gene as SGHRS and YFSETQ. TCR cDNA was made using 5'RACE template switching, a step that added a universal primer site and unique molecular identifiers. cDNA synthesis was primed from both the TCR alpha and TCR beta constant segments. Libraries were amplified in two PCR steps, with sample barcodes and sequencing adapters added in the second step. Sequencing of libraries was done on Illumina HiSeq 2500 (2x100 bp) or NovaSeq (2x150 bp). As for the authors' bioinformatics: MIGEC handled demultiplexing of reads and collapsing into UMI consensus sequences, while MiXCR performed V(D)J alignment. Clonotypes responding to the vaccine were identified with edgeR on replicate PBMC samples, with the criteria of FDR below 0.01 and a log2 fold change above 5 up to day 15. Each bulk clonotype received a CD4 or CD8 identity based on whether the sequenced CD4 or CD8 repertoire contained that clonotype at higher abundance. The raw public data were reprocessed by TCRdb itself: fastp quality trimming at Q25, MiXCR clonotype calling, in-frame beta chains only. Under each unique CDR3 protein, matching rows form one entry showing the most common genes and DNA. The V and J calls shown here were made by TCRdb, not taken from the authors' results. The sample table lists 100,000 to 150,000 distinct CDR3 sequences, about 7% of them with a count of one. Jointly, the top ten make up approximately 2.7% of the sample.

The receptor was isolated from a man between 18 and 29 years old who received the YFV17D yellow fever vaccine. The chain is made from TRBV5-1 and TRBJ1-1; 9 junctional bases match TRBD1. This specimen consisted of CD4+ T cells sorted from PBMCs, obtained about 41 days after the first yellow fever vaccination. The CDR3 loop reads CASSLAWTGVNTEAFF. The nucleotides read TGCGCCAGCAGCTTGGCCTGGACAGGGGTGAACACTGAAGCTTTCTTT.